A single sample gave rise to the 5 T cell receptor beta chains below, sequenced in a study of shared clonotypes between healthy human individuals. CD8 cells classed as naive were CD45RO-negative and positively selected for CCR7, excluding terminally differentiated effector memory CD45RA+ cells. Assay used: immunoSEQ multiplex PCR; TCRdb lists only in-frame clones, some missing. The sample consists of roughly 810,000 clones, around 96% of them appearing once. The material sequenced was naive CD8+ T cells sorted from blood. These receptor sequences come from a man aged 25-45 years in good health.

The CDR3: CATSRDSDGYTDTQYF. The CDR3 coding sequence is TGTGCCACCAGCAGAGATTCTGACGGATACACAGATACGCAGTATTTT. The chain links TRBV15 to TRBJ2-3; the D is unclear. The CDR3 has 16 residues. CDR1 LNHNV and CDR2 YYDKDF come from the germline V gene (reference sequence). The V end was cut by 0 bases, the J end by 2 bases, with 12 bases between.

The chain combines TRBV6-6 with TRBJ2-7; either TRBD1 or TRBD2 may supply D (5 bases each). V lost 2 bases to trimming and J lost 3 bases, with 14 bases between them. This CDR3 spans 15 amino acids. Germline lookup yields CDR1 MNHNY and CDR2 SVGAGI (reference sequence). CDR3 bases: TGTGCCAGCAGTTACGATCGGGACCCTCACTACGAGCAGTACTTC. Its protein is CASSYDRDPHYEQYF.

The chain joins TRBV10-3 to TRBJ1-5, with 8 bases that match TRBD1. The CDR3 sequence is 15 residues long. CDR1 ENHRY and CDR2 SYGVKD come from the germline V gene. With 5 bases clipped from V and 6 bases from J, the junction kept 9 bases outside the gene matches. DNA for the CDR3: TGTGCCATCAGTACGGGACAGGCCGGGGGTCAGCCCCAGCATTTT. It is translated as CAISTGQAGGQPQHF.

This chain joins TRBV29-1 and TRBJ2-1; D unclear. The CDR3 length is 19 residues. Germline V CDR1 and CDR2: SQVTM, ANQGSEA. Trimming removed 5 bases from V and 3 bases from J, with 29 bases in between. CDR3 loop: CSVLLLGIPTDPIYNEQFF. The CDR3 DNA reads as TGCAGCGTTCTACTGTTGGGTATCCCCACGGACCCTATCTACAATGAGCAGTTCTTC.

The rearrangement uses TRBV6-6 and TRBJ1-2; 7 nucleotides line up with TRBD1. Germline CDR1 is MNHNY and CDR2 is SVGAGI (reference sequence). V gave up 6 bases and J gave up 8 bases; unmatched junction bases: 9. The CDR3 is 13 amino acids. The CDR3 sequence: CASSLGQLMGYTF. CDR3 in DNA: TGTGCCAGCAGCCTGGGACAGCTAATGGGCTACACCTTC.